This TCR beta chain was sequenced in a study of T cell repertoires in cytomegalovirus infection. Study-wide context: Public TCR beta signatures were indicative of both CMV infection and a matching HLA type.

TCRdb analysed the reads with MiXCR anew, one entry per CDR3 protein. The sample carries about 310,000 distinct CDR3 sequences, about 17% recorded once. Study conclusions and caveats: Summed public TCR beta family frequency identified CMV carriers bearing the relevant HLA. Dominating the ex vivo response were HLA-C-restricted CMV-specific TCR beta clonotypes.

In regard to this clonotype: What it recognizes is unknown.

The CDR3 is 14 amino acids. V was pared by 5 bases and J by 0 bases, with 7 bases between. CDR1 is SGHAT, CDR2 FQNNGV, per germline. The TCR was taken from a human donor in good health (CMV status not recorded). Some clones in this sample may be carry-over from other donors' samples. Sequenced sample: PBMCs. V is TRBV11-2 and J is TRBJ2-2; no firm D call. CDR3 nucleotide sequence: TGTGCCAGCAGCCCTACGACGAACACCGGGGAGCTGTTTTTT. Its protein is CASSPTTNTGELFF. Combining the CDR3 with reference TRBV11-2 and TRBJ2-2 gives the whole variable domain EAGVAQSPRYKIIEKRQSVAFWCNPISGHATLYWYQQILGQGPKLLIQFQNNGVVDDSQLPKDRFSAERLKGVDSTLKIQPAKLEDSAVYLCASSPTTNTGELFFGEGSRLTVL.